This T cell receptor (beta chain) was found in a study of early T cells in non-severe SARS-CoV-2 infection. TCRdb independently ran MiXCR on the 5' RACE reads; one entry per CDR3 protein. In the table there are some 96,000 distinct CDR3 sequences, 9.5% to 11% of which are singletons. The CDR3 has 16 residues. Germline V gene sequence: CDR1 SGHVS, CDR2 FQNEAQ. Trimming pared 4 bases from V and 2 bases from J, leaving 17 bases between. This clonotype originated in an adult who was a healthcare worker with PCR-confirmed SARS-CoV-2 infection or an uninfected control (not recorded which). The chain recombines TRBV7-8 with TRBJ1-1; TRBD1 might be the D (6 bases). The source was whole blood, collected at baseline. This chain's CDR3 is CASSSPVLGGNTEAFF. CDR3 sequence (DNA): TGTGCCAGCAGCTCACCCGTGTTGGGGGGCAACACTGAAGCTTTCTTT.